The present T cell receptor beta chain was sequenced within a study of control samples from healthy donors and cancer patients. The V and J ends lost 3 bases and 9 bases respectively, with 10 bases between them. The CDR3 extends over 12 amino acids. Looked up from germline, CDR1 is MNHNS and CDR2 is SASEGT. Libraries were prepared by immunoSEQ multiplex PCR; TCRdb keeps only in-frame clonotypes and omits some of them. Of 100,000 or so clones listed, 85% to 90% are singletons. The TCR sequence derives from a young man in good health. The material sequenced was blood. The chain couples TRBV6-1 to TRBJ2-3; TRBD2 might be the D (6 bases). CDR3 in DNA: TGTGCCAGCAGTGAGGGGACTGTCACGCAGTATTTT. It codes for CASSEGTVTQYF.